This T cell receptor beta chain was identified during a study of blood T cells in healthy people across ages (dated by TCRdb to between 2014 and 2016). Turning to the overall study: In model experiments, roughly one uniquely barcoded TCR beta cDNA molecule per two T cells was captured by template switching. Four age groups were formed from the donors: young (average about 15 years), middle-aged (more than 35), aged (around 62) and long-lived (less than 85). The study measured age-related changes in TCR beta repertoire diversity using deep sequencing normalized with unique cDNA molecular identifiers. To avoid experimental bias, donors of different ages were spread randomly across the sequencing lanes. Two additional independent replicas of 1 million unique cDNA reads from the same blood draw were analyzed for two donors (one aged 18 to 30 and one aged 80 or older). What the study reported, not specific to this receptor: The long-lived group showed more naive CD4+ T cells, fewer expanded clones and increased TCR diversity than the aged group, suggesting age selection. Estimates of total diversity from one million sequenced T cells were regarded as lower bounds and underestimates. Observed TCR beta diversity per million T cells fell roughly linearly with age, and a significant reduction was already apparent by age roughly 40. Observed TCR beta diversity correlated strongly with the percentage of naive T cells measured by flow cytometry. Because the CMV infection status of the donors was unknown, age-related changes in expanded clonotypes may potentially have been confounded. Since profiling was done on bulk unsorted PBMCs, naive and antigen-experienced compartments could not be conclusively compared.

CDR1 and CDR2, looked up from the germline V gene, are LGHNA and YSLEER. A distance of 17 bases separates the germline ends of V and J, which lose 4 bases and 0 bases respectively. From the cysteine up to the phenylalanine, the CDR3 has a length of 17 residues. Solely the CDR3 DNA is kept, with 51 bases framed from the first base. On this clonotype: Its target antigen remains unknown. Base qualities are not provided; no much larger clone lies one nucleotide away.

The 40 or so donors, aged about 6 to 95 years, were systemically healthy Caucasian individuals from Russia. Each donor gave ten milliliters of peripheral blood, drawn into EDTA-treated Vacutainer tubes. Ficoll-Paque density-gradient centrifugation was used to isolate PBMCs, with at least 7 million per sample. Total RNA was extracted from PBMCs with Trizol reagent, with at least 6 micrograms obtained per sample. Naive CD45RAhigh/CD27high T cell percentages were measured by flow cytometry on a PBMC aliquot from every donor. Library creation used 5' RACE. Reads for this sample came from an Illumina HiSeq 2500. A second 7 to 11 cycle PCR used a sample-barcoded 5' primer and a J-beta primer mix. A template-switch 5' adaptor carrying 12 random nucleotides introduced a unique molecular identifier onto each TCR beta cDNA molecule. At least 2.5 million CDR3-containing paired-end reads were obtained from each sample. First-strand cDNA was synthesized from all RNA with the Mint cDNA synthesis kit, primed by a TRBC-specific oligonucleotide. Following uracil-DNA glycosylase treatment, a first 18-cycle PCR with universal primers M1SS and BC2_uni_R was performed on all cDNA. As for the authors' bioinformatics: Each sample was normalized by randomly selecting 1 million high-quality reads, each carrying a distinct molecular identifier. Reads with shared molecular identifiers were discarded instead of being binned into consensus sequences. MiTCR, run with a Q25 quality threshold and the strictest error-elimination algorithm, handled CDR3 identification, clonotype clustering and error correction. A nonparametric unseen species model using Euler transformation provided a lower-bound estimate of total TCR beta diversity. TCRdb trimmed public reads at Q25 via fastp, called clones via MiXCR and kept in-frame beta chains. Each CDR3 protein appears once, grouped with its most common genes and DNA. None of the V and J calls come from the authors' own analysis; TCRdb made them. The sample yields 650,000 to 700,000 distinct CDR3 sequences; about a third were counted once. The ten largest clones capture approximately 15% of the sample.

This receptor was taken from an elderly woman in good health. Donor details come from another sample of the same person, matched by shared clones. Sequenced: blood. This chain joins TRBV4-3 to TRBJ2-3; tentative D gene TRBD1, with 6 bases matching. The CDR3: CASSPYSQGSSTDTQYF. The DNA is TGCGCCAGCAGCCCCTACTCACAGGGATCTAGCACAGATACGCAGTATTTT.